The 16 T cell receptor beta chains given below trace back to one sample, sequenced in a study of T cells in Graves' hyperthyroidism and ophthalmopathy. From RNA transcripts, TCR beta CDR3 regions were amplified. The HTBI set primed first-round TCR CDR3 RT-PCR. From the multiplex PCR reads, TCRdb called clonotypes with MiXCR, one entry per CDR3 protein. The profile shows about 400,000 distinct CDR3 sequences, around 16% of them singletons. Sequenced: blood. These receptors were obtained from a woman aged 18-29 years with Graves' hyperthyroidism.

This clonotype was picked up many times. This chain joins TRBV14 and TRBJ2-1; TRBD2 is a possible D gene (5 bases). The germline gives CDR1 SGHDN, CDR2 FVKESK. The CDR3 has 13 amino acids. Trimming pared 4 bases from V and 7 bases from J, leaving 11 bases between. The CDR3 sequence: CASSLRRGNEQFF. For the CDR3, the DNA is TGTGCCAGCAGCCTCCGTCGAGGGAATGAGCAGTTCTTC.

This clonotype turned up a few times. The chain carries TRBV27 and TRBJ2-7; 10 bases align to TRBD2. The germline gives CDR1 MNHEY, CDR2 SMNVEV (reference sequence). After removal of 2 bases from V and 6 bases from J, the junction contained 7 bases not matched to a gene. This CDR3 is 15 amino acids long. The CDR3 nucleotides read TGTGCCAGCAGTTTAAGTAGCGGGGGGTCACGCGAGCAGTACTTC. It translates to CASSLSSGGSREQYF.

The genes are TRBV7-2 and TRBJ2-2, with 10 bases identical to TRBD2. The CDR3 sequence is 16 residues long. V gave up 4 bases and J gave up 2 bases; unmatched junction bases: 4. From germline, CDR1 is SGHTA and CDR2 FQGNSA. The CDR3 protein is CASSSTSGANTGELFF. The CDR3, as DNA: TGTGCCAGCAGCTCTACTAGCGGGGCAAACACCGGGGAGCTGTTTTTT.

This clonotype has a handful of counts. This chain uses TRBV7-3 with TRBJ1-1; possible D gene TRBD1, 6 bases. The germline V gene has CDR1 SGHTA and CDR2 FQGTGA. V gave up 2 bases and J gave up 5 bases, with 12 bases separating them. The CDR3 spans 14 residues. CDR3: CASSLVHRETEAFF. The CDR3 coding sequence is TGTGCCAGCAGCTTAGTACACAGGGAAACTGAAGCTTTCTTT.

This clonotype showed up just a few times. V is TRBV5-5 and J is TRBJ1-6, with no clear D. This CDR3 region has 15 residues. Germline CDR1 is SGHKS and CDR2 is YYEKEE (reference sequence). Between the trimmed V and J ends, which lost 0 bases and 0 bases, there was a span of 4 bases. The CDR3 nucleotides read TGTGCCAGCAGCTTGGGTACCTCCTATAATTCACCCCTCCACTTT. Protein product: CASSLGTSYNSPLHF.

V is TRBV25-1 and J is TRBJ2-3; D unclear. The germline V and J ends were trimmed by 3 bases and 2 bases, with 9 bases remaining between them. The germline V gene encodes CDR1 MGHDK and CDR2 SYGVNS. CDR3 length: 14 amino acids. The CDR3 region is CASSDPVATDTQYF. CDR3 sequence (DNA): TGTGCCAGCAGTGACCCAGTGGCCACAGATACGCAGTATTTT.

This clonotype came up many times. CDR3 nucleotides: TGTGCCAGCAGCTCCCGGGGGGACCCCTACAATGAGCAGTTCTTC. Amino acids: CASSSRGDPYNEQFF. This chain uses TRBV7-3 with TRBJ2-1; 7 nucleotides match TRBD2. V lost 4 bases, J lost 2 bases, and 5 bases stayed unmatched. The CDR3 is 15 residues long. Germline V lookup: CDR1 SGHTA, CDR2 FQGTGA.

The table lists this clonotype with a few counts. The rearrangement links TRBV25-1 to TRBJ2-3, with a possible D match to TRBD2 (7 bases). The germline CDR1 and CDR2 sequences are MGHDK and SYGVNS. The V end was cut by 2 bases, the J end by 6 bases, with 24 bases between. The CDR3 spans 18 residues. In nucleotides, the CDR3 is TGTGCCAGCAGTGAAGGGGGCGAGTGGGGCGGGAGAATGGATACGCAGTATTTT. Translation: CASSEGGEWGGRMDTQYF.

This clonotype turned up a few times. This chain links TRBV4-2 with TRBJ2-7, with TRBD2 matching over 9 bases. Germline CDR1 LGHNA, CDR2 YNFKEQ. V shed 2 bases, J shed 3 bases, and the junction held 14 bases outside the gene matches. This CDR3 region has 18 residues. CDR3 sequence (DNA): TGTGCCAGCAGCCAACGGCTCATGGCTAGCGGGGCTCTCTACGAGCAGTACTTC. Translation: CASSQRLMASGALYEQYF.

In its sample, this clonotype was seen many times. This chain connects TRBV30 to TRBJ1-3, with D maybe TRBD1 (5 bases). Germline CDR1 and CDR2: GTSNPN and SVGIG (reference sequence). Trimming shortened V by 4 bases and J by 2 bases, and 12 bases separated the two germline ends. CDR3 length equals 14 residues. The CDR3 DNA reads TGTGCCTGGAATACCGGGACCGCTGGAAACACCATATATTTT. This translates into CAWNTGTAGNTIYF.

The chain uses TRBV30 and TRBJ1-6; D is perhaps TRBD1 (5 bases). The V gene's germline CDR1 is GTSNPN and CDR2 SVGIG (reference sequence). The germline V and J ends were trimmed by 3 bases and 7 bases, with 10 bases remaining between them. CDR3 length equals 13 residues. CDR3 in DNA: TGTGCCTGGAGGGTGGGGGACAATTCACCCCTCCACTTT. Amino acid sequence: CAWRVGDNSPLHF.

In its sample, this clonotype was seen many times. CDR3 amino acids: CASSPDRGVGSQPQHF. The CDR3 nucleotides read TGTGCCAGCAGTCCCGATCGGGGGGTCGGCAGTCAGCCCCAGCATTTT. The chain uses TRBV28 and TRBJ1-5; a weak D match, TRBD1 (5 bases). Trimming took off 5 bases at V and 6 bases at J, with 20 bases between the two ends. Looked up from germline, CDR1 is MDHEN and CDR2 is SYDVKM. The CDR3 runs 16 residues. Filled out from reference TRBV28 and TRBJ1-5, the complete variable domain reads DVKVTQSSRYLVKRTGEKVFLECVQDMDHENMFWYRQDPGLGLRLIYFSYDVKMKEKGDIPEGYSVSREKKERFSLILESASTNQTSMYLCASSPDRGVGSQPQHFGDGTRLSIL.

There are a few counts of this clonotype. The chain links TRBV29-1 to TRBJ2-1; TRBD2 matches 13 bases. Unmatched junction bases numbered 7, after V lost 6 bases and J lost 5 bases. The CDR3 loop spans 15 amino acids. Germline values: CDR1 SQVTM, CDR2 ANQGSEA. In nucleotides, the CDR3 is TGCAGCGTCAAACTAGCGGGAGGGCCAAACAATGAGCAGTTCTTC. It yields the protein CSVKLAGGPNNEQFF.

The genes are TRBV6-5 and TRBJ1-5; D is unclear. The V gene lost 2 bases and the J gene lost 4 bases, with 6 bases spanning the gap. This CDR3 comprises 13 residues. CDR1 is MNHEY, CDR2 SVGAGI, per germline. The CDR3 region has the DNA TGTGCCAGCAGTTACGCGGCGAATCAGCCCCAGCATTTT. Translating gives CASSYAANQPQHF.

This clonotype was counted many times. This chain links TRBV20-1 with TRBJ2-3; D remains unclear. There are 12 residues in the CDR3. From germline, CDR1 is DFQATT and CDR2 SNEGSKA (reference sequence). The V gene lost 3 bases and the J gene lost 11 bases, with 15 bases spanning the gap. The CDR3 spells CSARVQIYQQYF. The CDR3 DNA reads TGCAGTGCTAGGGTTCAAATTTACCAGCAGTATTTT.

Many counts were recorded for this clonotype. The chain carries TRBV12-3 or TRBV12-4 and TRBJ2-2; 9 bases map to TRBD2. V lost 6 bases to trimming and J lost 7 bases; unmatched junction nucleotides: 9. This CDR3 is built from 15 residues. CDR3 sequence reads: CASSHDAGGGGELFF. CDR3 coding DNA: TGTGCCAGCAGCCACGATGCGGGAGGGGGCGGGGAGCTGTTTTTT.